This is a list of T cell receptor beta chains from one sample in a study of cytomegalovirus exposure and HLA in healthy donors. TCRdb's copy holds only in-frame clones and misses some; the assay was immunoSEQ multiplex PCR. The table shows 90,000 to 140,000 clones, with around 75% occurring only once. Specimen: PBMCs. Source of these receptors: a man aged 25 to 45 in good health and CMV-seronegative. The CDR3 runs from the conserved cysteine through the conserved F or W. Fields, in order: J gene, V gene, clone size, D gene, CDR3 DNA, CDR3 protein. A D gene is named only where the DNA matches it firmly. Size is omitted from some rows. Given values are once, few, many or a class for expanded clones.

TRBJ2-2,TRBV5-5,few,TRBD2,TGTGCCAGCAGCTTGGGGGCGGGAGACGGGGAGCTGTTTTTT,CASSLGAGDGELFF
TRBJ1-1,TRBV2,NA,NA,TGTGCCAGCAGTAGGGACACCACAGCGAACACTGAAGCTTTCTTT,CASSRDTTANTEAFF
TRBJ1-4,TRBV9,NA,TRBD1,TGTGCCAGCAGCGAGGAGGGACAGGGGGTCGGAAAACTGTTTTTT,CASSEEGQGVGKLFF
TRBJ2-3,TRBV10-3,few,NA,TGTGCCATCACCAGAGCGGGCACAGATACGCAGTATTTT,CAITRAGTDTQYF
TRBJ2-5,TRBV5-4,NA,NA,TGTGCCAGCAGGAGAGACCTACCTGGGGGGGAGACCCAGTACTTC,CASRRDLPGGETQYF
TRBJ2-5,TRBV7-3,NA,NA,TGTGCCAGCAGCCCGCAGGGTTCCATAGAGACCCAGTACTTC,CASSPQGSIETQYF
TRBJ1-5,TRBV15,NA,NA,TGTGCCACCAGCAAAAGGGGGGGCGGTCAGCCCCAGCATTTT,CATSKRGGGQPQHF
TRBJ1-1,TRBV2,NA,NA,TGTGCCAGCAGTGATTTGTTCGACAGGAACACTGAAGCTTTCTTT,CASSDLFDRNTEAFF
TRBJ2-1,TRBV6-5,NA,NA,TGTGCCTCACAAGGAGGGAACCCCCACAATGAGCAGTTCTTC,CASQGGNPHNEQFF
TRBJ2-3,TRBV7-2,NA,TRBD2,TGTGCCAGCAGCCCACCGGGACTAGCGGGGGCAGATACGCAGTATTTT,CASSPPGLAGADTQYF
TRBJ2-5,TRBV18,NA,NA,TGTGCCAGCTCATCCCCGGGACAACAAGAGACCCAGTACTTC,CASSSPGQQETQYF
TRBJ1-5,TRBV7-9,NA,NA,TGTGCCAGCAGCCAGCTACCTCGGGGGCCCCAGCATTTT,CASSQLPRGPQHF
TRBJ1-2,TRBV20-1,NA,NA,TGCAGTGCTAGTTTCAGCTATGGCTACACCTTC,CSASFSYGYTF
TRBJ2-7,TRBV6-1,NA,NA,TGTGCCAGCAACCCAGGCCGCGGGGTTCCCTACGAGCAGTACTTC,CASNPGRGVPYEQYF
TRBJ1-1,TRBV21-1,NA,NA,TGTGCCAGCAGCTTGCACCCGGACACACACACTGAAGCTTTCTTT,CASSLHPDTHTEAFF
TRBJ2-7,TRBV27,once,TRBD1,TGTGCCAGCAGCTCCACAGGGGACGAGCAGTACTTC,CASSSTGDEQYF
TRBJ2-2,TRBV5-4,NA,TRBD2,TGTGCCAGCAGATCCGGACTAGCGGGATATACCGGGGAGCTGTTTTTT,CASRSGLAGYTGELFF
TRBJ1-1,TRBV9,once,NA,TGTGCCAGCAGCCATACTGACCGTTACAGGGACACTGAAGCTTTCTTT,CASSHTDRYRDTEAFF
TRBJ1-2,TRBV25-1,NA,NA,TGTGCCAGCAGCGAGAAATCTAACTATGGCTACACCTTC,CASSEKSNYGYTF
TRBJ1-2,TRBV18,NA,TRBD1,TGTGCCAGCTCACCGCAGGGGGCTAAGGGCTACACCTTC,CASSPQGAKGYTF
TRBJ1-5,TRBV10-3,NA,NA,TGTGCCATCAGTGAGGGGGCCCAAGGGCAGCCCCAGCATTTT,CAISEGAQGQPQHF
TRBJ2-7,TRBV5-4,NA,NA,TGTGCCAGCAGTTCGGAGGGGGGGGGCGTTGCCGAGCAGTACTTC,CASSSEGGGVAEQYF
TRBJ2-5,TRBV7-7,NA,TRBD1,TGTGCCAGCAGCTCAGGGGGAGAGACCCAGTACTTC,CASSSGGETQYF
TRBJ2-7,TRBV30,NA,TRBD1,TGTGCATGTGAACAGGGGGACCAGCAGTACTTC,CACEQGDQQYF
TRBJ1-2,TRBV5-1,once,TRBD1,TGCGCCAGCAGCTTGGAAGGGACAGGGGGCAGTGGCTACACCTTC,CASSLEGTGGSGYTF